The 9 T cell receptor beta chains presented below share a single source sample, sequenced in a study of T cells in Graves' hyperthyroidism and ophthalmopathy. RNA transcripts provided the source from which TCR beta CDR3 regions were amplified. A first-round RT-PCR of the TCR CDR3 used the HTBI primer set. TCRdb ran MiXCR on the multiplex PCR reads and lists one entry per CDR3 protein. Found here are some 560,000 distinct CDR3 sequences, around 15% of them singletons; the top ten hold approximately 15%. The sample taken for sequencing was blood. Receptors were obtained from a woman aged 35 to 49 with Graves' hyperthyroidism.

This clonotype was picked up a small number of times. The chain recombines TRBV6-1 with TRBJ2-4, with 7 bases that match TRBD1. The CDR3 loop spans 17 amino acids. With V trimmed by 5 bases and J by 5 bases, 15 bases remained unmatched. Germline CDR1 MNHNS, CDR2 SASEGT. The CDR3 DNA reads TGTGCCAGCAGTCTACAGACAGGGTCGCTCCTCGAAAACATTCAGTACTTC. Translated, it gives CASSLQTGSLLENIQYF.

This clonotype was counted a few times. The chain recombines TRBV19 with TRBJ2-2, with 10 nucleotides matching TRBD2. CDR3 length: 15 amino acids. The V gene's germline CDR1 is LNHDA and CDR2 SQIVND (reference sequence). V shed 7 bases, J shed 6 bases, and the junction held 8 bases outside the gene matches. The CDR3 spells CASITAGGPPGELFF. The CDR3 DNA reads as TGTGCCAGTATAACAGCGGGAGGGCCCCCCGGGGAGCTGTTTTTT.

There are many counts of this clonotype. V gene TRBV20-1 combines with J gene TRBJ1-5; D possibly corresponds to TRBD1 (6 bases). Trimming left V 6 bases short and J 2 bases short, with 14 bases between. CDR1 is DFQATT, CDR2 SNEGSKA, per germline (reference sequence). The CDR3 loop spans 14 amino acids. CDR3 DNA: TGCAGTGCGGGGGCAGGGTTGGGCAATCAGCCCCAGCATTTT. Its translation is CSAGAGLGNQPQHF.

This clonotype appeared many times. This chain connects TRBV11-2 to TRBJ2-1; 8 nucleotides align to TRBD2. Trimming took 5 bases from V and 8 from J; bases not matched to a gene: 14. Germline CDR1 SGHAT, CDR2 FQNNGV. This CDR3 comprises 16 residues. For the CDR3, the DNA is TGTGCCAGCAGCCCAACTTTCTCGGGAGGGAGGGATGAGCAGTTCTTC. It codes for CASSPTFSGGRDEQFF.

V gene TRBV18 combines with J gene TRBJ2-5; TRBD1 agrees at 9 bases. V lost 5 bases to trimming and J lost 3 bases; unmatched junction nucleotides: 4. Per germline, CDR1 KGHSH and CDR2 LQKENI. CDR3 size: 14 residues. The CDR3 sequence: CASSVQGAKETQYF. DNA of the CDR3: TGTGCCAGCTCAGTACAGGGGGCTAAAGAGACCCAGTACTTC.

This clonotype was counted at least ten times. This chain connects TRBV11-2 to TRBJ2-1; a possible D gene is TRBD1 (6 bases). The V gene lost 4 bases and the J gene lost 2 bases, with 24 bases spanning the gap. Germline V CDR1 and CDR2: SGHAT, FQNNGV. This CDR3 is 19 amino acids long. CDR3 residues: CASSSPRASDSETYNEQFF. Written as DNA, the CDR3 is TGTGCCAGCAGCTCCCCCCGGGCCTCGGACAGCGAAACCTACAATGAGCAGTTCTTC.

This clonotype has a count of ten or more. As DNA, the CDR3 is TGTGCCAGCAGCTTGCGCCAAGGGGATGGCTACACCTTC. The encoded protein is CASSLRQGDGYTF. V is TRBV5-6 and J is TRBJ1-2; a possible D gene is TRBD1 (5 bases). Germline CDR1 and CDR2: SGHDT and YYEEEE. Trimming took 1 base from V and 6 from J, leaving 10 bases between them. The CDR3 is made up of 13 amino acids.

This clonotype has a count of ten or more. J is TRBJ2-7 and V is TRBV20-1; 8 bases align to TRBD2. This CDR3 has 16 residues. J was trimmed by 5 bases and V by 1 base; bases with no gene match: 13. Per germline, CDR1 DFQATT and CDR2 SNEGSKA (reference sequence). The CDR3 reads CSARAPAGAVRHEQYF. The DNA of the CDR3 is TGCAGTGCTAGAGCCCCAGCGGGAGCCGTACGTCACGAGCAGTACTTC.

In this sample, this clonotype turned up many times. CDR3 loop: CSARDSGGTQYF. The CDR3 nucleotides are TGCAGTGCTAGAGATAGCGGGGGTACGCAGTATTTT. The chain carries TRBV20-1 and TRBJ2-3, with 9 bases matching TRBD2. The length of the CDR3 is 12 residues. V was pared by 0 bases and J by 8 bases, with 0 bases of the junction left unmatched. Per the germline V gene, CDR1 is DFQATT and CDR2 is SNEGSKA (reference sequence).